One and the same sample provided the 29 T cell receptor beta chains below, sequenced in a study of shared clonotypes between healthy human individuals. Profiled with immunoSEQ multiplex PCR; TCRdb holds only in-frame clones, not every one. The sample contains 750,000 to 1,000,000 clones, about 92% of which appear only once. CD8 cells regarded as naive lacked CD45RO, were positively chosen for CCR7, and omitted terminally differentiated effector memory CD45RA+ cells. Sequencing input: naive CD8+ T cells sorted from blood. Receptors were obtained from a young man in good health.

Notes on this clone: A far larger clone differs by one base, so this is likely a read error. Different DNA sequences within this sample yield the same CDR3. CDR3 bases: TGTGCCAGCAGTTTAATAGGGGACGAGCAGTACTTC. Translated, it gives CASSLIGDEQYF. The chain carries TRBV27 and TRBJ2-7; perhaps TRBD1 as D (5 bases). The CDR3 runs 12 residues. With 2 bases removed from V and 5 bases from J, the gap between germline ends came to 7 bases. The germline V gene encodes CDR1 MNHEY and CDR2 SMNVEV (reference sequence).

This clone was detected only once. V usage is TRBV7-9 and J usage is TRBJ2-7; the match to TRBD1 covers 8 bases. Germline lookup yields CDR1 SEHNR and CDR2 FQNEAQ (reference sequence). The CDR3 has 15 amino acids. Unmatched junction bases numbered 8, after V lost 5 bases and J lost 2 bases. CDR3 sequence reads: CASSPQGASTYEQYF. CDR3 DNA sequence: TGTGCCAGCAGCCCCCAGGGGGCAAGCACCTACGAGCAGTACTTC.

This chain links TRBV10-2 with TRBJ2-1, with 15 bases lining up with TRBD2. Per the germline V gene, CDR1 is WSHSY and CDR2 is SAAADI. The CDR3 has 17 residues. The ends lost 2 bases at V and 6 bases at J; junction bases unmatched: 5. The CDR3 DNA sequence: TGCGCCAGCAGTGAGCCATCGGGACTAGCGGGAGGCAATGAGCAGTTCTTC. The encoded protein is CASSEPSGLAGGNEQFF.

J is TRBJ2-7 and V is TRBV7-6, with a tentative D call TRBD1 (5 bases). Trimming took off 5 bases at V and 3 bases at J, with 20 bases between the two ends. Looked up from germline, CDR1 is SGHVS and CDR2 is FNYEAQ. The CDR3 loop spans 16 amino acids. The CDR3 DNA reads as TGTGCCAGCAGCCCCACCCTGGGGCAGTCGCACTACGAGCAGTACTTC. It codes for CASSPTLGQSHYEQYF.

The chain is built from TRBV7-9 and TRBJ2-1; 8 nucleotides line up with TRBD2. The CDR3 extends over 16 amino acids. Trimming at V came to 5 bases and at J to 4 bases, leaving 10 bases not matched to a gene. Germline loops: CDR1 SEHNR, CDR2 FQNEAQ (reference sequence). The CDR3 here is CASSVTLAEKYNEQFF. In DNA form, the CDR3 reads TGTGCCAGCAGCGTCACACTAGCGGAGAAATACAATGAGCAGTTCTTC. Variable domain in full (rest from reference TRBV7-9 and TRBJ2-1): DTGVSQNPRHKITKRGQNVTFRCDPISEHNRLYWYRQTLGQGPEFLTYFQNEAQLEKSRLLSDRFSAERPKGSFSTLEIQRTEQGDSAMYLCASSVTLAEKYNEQFFGPGTRLTVL.

This chain's CDR3 is CASSLSGSRGETQYF. CDR3 coding DNA: TGTGCCAGCAGCTTGAGCGGGAGCAGGGGAGAGACCCAGTACTTC. V is TRBV11-3 and J is TRBJ2-5; TRBD2 matches at 8 bases. Trimming took 3 bases from V and 4 from J; bases not matched to a gene: 7. Germline CDR1 SGHNT, CDR2 YENEEA. This CDR3 has 15 residues.

The chain employs TRBV5-1 and TRBJ2-7; D is ambiguous. The CDR3 length is 12 residues. Trimming took 6 bases from V and 2 from J, leaving 9 bases between them. Germline values: CDR1 SGHRS, CDR2 YFSETQ. The CDR3 spells CASTGLAYEQYF. The CDR3 nucleotides are TGCGCCAGCACCGGGTTAGCCTACGAGCAGTACTTC. The full variable domain, completed using reference TRBV5-1 and TRBJ2-7, is KAGVTQTPRYLIKTRGQQVTLSCSPISGHRSVSWYQQTPGQGLQFLFEYFSETQRNKGNFPGRFSGRQFSNSRSEMNVSTLELGDSALYLCASTGLAYEQYFGPGTRLTVT.

The rearrangement joins TRBV5-1 to TRBJ2-3; D remains unclear. This CDR3 has 15 amino acids. Trimming removed 0 bases from V and 4 bases from J, with 12 bases in between. Germline V gene sequence: CDR1 SGHRS, CDR2 YFSETQ. The CDR3 is CASSLAVGIADTQYF. The CDR3, as DNA: TGCGCCAGCAGCTTGGCCGTGGGAATCGCAGATACGCAGTATTTT. Drawing the rest from reference TRBV5-1 and TRBJ2-3, the complete variable domain is KAGVTQTPRYLIKTRGQQVTLSCSPISGHRSVSWYQQTPGQGLQFLFEYFSETQRNKGNFPGRFSGRQFSNSRSEMNVSTLELGDSALYLCASSLAVGIADTQYFGPGTRLTVL.

The chain joins TRBV5-5 to TRBJ2-7; unclear D gene. This CDR3 region has 12 residues. The V end was cut by 0 bases, the J end by 6 bases, with 7 bases between. In germline, CDR1 is SGHKS, CDR2 YYEKEE (reference sequence). The CDR3 sequence: CASSLASGEQYF. The CDR3 DNA reads as TGTGCCAGCAGCTTGGCCTCAGGCGAGCAGTACTTC.

This chain links TRBV19 with TRBJ2-2; the match to TRBD2 covers 9 bases. Germline V gene sequence: CDR1 LNHDA, CDR2 SQIVND (reference sequence). This CDR3 comprises 17 residues. The V gene end was trimmed by 1 base and the J gene end by 8 bases; junction bases not matched to a gene: 11. The chain's CDR3 is CASSIVVLAGRWGELFF. CDR3 sequence (DNA): TGTGCCAGTAGTATAGTGGTCCTAGCGGGGAGGTGGGGGGAGCTGTTTTTT.

The table lists this clone with a few counts. The chain is built from TRBV29-1 and TRBJ2-5, with D tentatively TRBD1 or TRBD2 (5 bases each). Trimming pared 6 bases from V and 0 bases from J, leaving 14 bases between. CDR1 and CDR2 from the germline V gene are SQVTM and ANQGSEA. This CDR3 has 14 residues. The CDR3 sequence: CSVGVPNHQETQYF. The CDR3, as DNA: TGCAGCGTGGGGGTCCCGAACCACCAAGAGACCCAGTACTTC. The full variable domain, with the rest looked up from reference TRBV29-1 and TRBJ2-5, is SAVISQKPSRDICQRGTSLTIQCQVDSQVTMMFWYRQQPGQSLTLIATANQGSEATYESGFVIDKFPISRPNLTFSTLTVSNMSPEDSSIYLCSVGVPNHQETQYFGPGTRLLVL.

The chain uses TRBV4-1 and TRBJ2-7; a weak D match, TRBD1 (5 bases). The CDR3 runs to 15 residues. The V gene lost 1 base and the J gene lost 3 bases, with 13 bases spanning the gap. The V gene's germline CDR1 is MGHRA and CDR2 YSYEKL. CDR3 DNA sequence: TGCGCCAGCAGCCAAGGGTACAGGCCAGACTACGAGCAGTACTTC. This sequence encodes CASSQGYRPDYEQYF.

This rearrangement joins TRBV7-2 to TRBJ2-3, with TRBD2 identical over 14 bases. Per germline, CDR1 SGHTA and CDR2 FQGNSA. Trimming removed 4 bases from V and 3 bases from J; junction bases left unmatched: 9. The CDR3 has 18 amino acids. In DNA, the CDR3 is TGTGCCAGCAGCTCAAGTAAGACTAGCGGGAGGGTAACAGATACGCAGTATTTT. Its translation is CASSSSKTSGRVTDTQYF.

The genes are TRBV27 and TRBJ1-2; TRBD1 matches 8 bases. After removal of 4 bases from V and 3 bases from J, the junction contained 7 bases not matched to a gene. There are 15 residues in the CDR3. Germline CDR1 is MNHEY and CDR2 is SMNVEV (reference sequence). The DNA for the CDR3 is TGTGCCAGCAGTTCCACGGCAGGGGGCTACTATGGCTACACCTTC. As protein: CASSSTAGGYYGYTF.

The chain employs TRBV10-1 and TRBJ2-7; the match to TRBD1 covers 9 bases. Germline CDR1 WNHNN, CDR2 SYGVQD (reference sequence). V lost 2 bases to trimming and J lost 5 bases; unmatched junction nucleotides: 1. The CDR3 contains 13 residues. The CDR3 DNA sequence: TGCGCCAGCAGTGAGGGACAGGGGCACGAGCAGTACTTC. It is translated as CASSEGQGHEQYF.

The V call is TRBV7-9, the J call TRBJ2-1; tentatively, D is TRBD2 (7 bases). V was cut by 7 bases and J by 7 bases, with 20 bases left in between. The CDR3 length is 15 residues. Germline lookup yields CDR1 SEHNR and CDR2 FQNEAQ (reference sequence). Here the CDR3 reads CASIGRGGGLNEQFF. The DNA for the CDR3 is TGTGCCAGCATTGGTAGAGGGGGAGGGCTTAATGAGCAGTTCTTC.

This chain links TRBV4-1 with TRBJ2-7; 9 bases fit TRBD1. CDR1 and CDR2 (germline): MGHRA, YSYEKL. This CDR3 region has 16 residues. J was trimmed by 9 bases and V by 4 bases; bases with no gene match: 16. CDR3 sequence reads: CASSRSLGDRELGQYF. CDR3 coding DNA: TGCGCCAGCAGCCGGTCCTTAGGGGACAGGGAGTTGGGGCAGTACTTC.

Here the CDR3 DNA reads TGTGCCAGCAGTGAAACACACCCGAACACTGAAGCTTTCTTT. The encoded protein is CASSETHPNTEAFF. This sequence joins TRBV6-1 and TRBJ1-1; D is undetermined. This CDR3 has 14 amino acids. Germline CDR1 MNHNS, CDR2 SASEGT. V was trimmed by 2 bases and J by 1 base, leaving 8 bases between them.

J is TRBJ2-1 and V is TRBV20-1; D call uncertain. CDR1 and CDR2 (germline): DFQATT, SNEGSKA (reference sequence). CDR3 length equals 11 residues. Between the trimmed V and J ends, which lost 1 base and 8 bases, there was a span of 6 bases. CDR3 DNA sequence: TGCAGTGCTAGAGTGGAGTATGAGCAGTTCTTC. Its translation: CSARVEYEQFF.

This rearrangement joins TRBV6-6 to TRBJ2-7; a possible D gene is TRBD2 (6 bases). Germline loops: CDR1 MNHNY, CDR2 SVGAGI (reference sequence). The CDR3 totals 16 residues. With 2 bases removed from V and 0 bases from J, the gap between germline ends came to 14 bases. The CDR3 nucleotides are TGTGCCAGCAGTTACCCCAGCGGGTTCAGCTCCTACGAGCAGTACTTC. Encoded protein: CASSYPSGFSSYEQYF.

The chain carries TRBV5-1 and TRBJ1-4; TRBD1 is a possible D gene (6 bases). The CDR3 runs 16 residues. Trimming removed 0 bases from V and 7 bases from J, with 16 bases in between. Germline lookup yields CDR1 SGHRS and CDR2 YFSETQ. The CDR3 reads CASSLDWGQPTEKLFF. In nucleotides, the CDR3 is TGCGCCAGCAGCTTGGACTGGGGGCAGCCGACTGAAAAACTGTTTTTT.

The chain recombines TRBV6-1 with TRBJ2-5, with 15 nucleotides matching TRBD2. This CDR3 region has 15 residues. V trimming: 6 bases; J trimming: 5 bases; junction bases outside the gene matches: 4. From germline, CDR1 is MNHNS and CDR2 SASEGT. Here the CDR3 DNA reads TGTGCCAGCAGACACGGGACTAGCGGGAGGGAGACCCAGTACTTC. This sequence encodes CASRHGTSGRETQYF.

V and J are TRBV19 and TRBJ2-4; 8 positions match TRBD1. The CDR3 covers 14 residues. Per germline, CDR1 LNHDA and CDR2 SQIVND (reference sequence). V lost 3 bases to trimming and J lost 9 bases; unmatched junction nucleotides: 7. The CDR3 DNA reads as TGTGCCAGTAGTATCGTCGGGACAGGCGGCATTCAGTACTTC. Protein: CASSIVGTGGIQYF. Drawing the rest from reference TRBV19 and TRBJ2-4, the complete variable domain is DGGITQSPKYLFRKEGQNVTLSCEQNLNHDAMYWYRQDPGQGLRLIYYSQIVNDFQKGDIAEGYSVSREKKESFPLTVTSAQKNPTAFYLCASSIVGTGGIQYFGAGTRLSVL.

The chain links TRBV6-5 to TRBJ2-7; D not certain. Trimming pared 0 bases from V and 5 bases from J, leaving 14 bases between. This CDR3 has 15 amino acids. Germline V gene sequence: CDR1 MNHEY, CDR2 SVGAGI. The CDR3 coding sequence is TGTGCCAGCAGTTACTCGGTCAGCCATTCCGACGAGCAGTACTTC. It translates to CASSYSVSHSDEQYF.

The V gene is TRBV11-2, the J gene TRBJ2-3; 7 bases are shared with TRBD1. Germline lookup yields CDR1 SGHAT and CDR2 FQNNGV. The CDR3 loop spans 16 amino acids. V trimming: 0 bases; J trimming: 0 bases; junction bases outside the gene matches: 3. CDR3 sequence reads: CASSLDWDSSTDTQYF. CDR3 nucleotides: TGTGCCAGCAGCTTAGATTGGGACAGTAGCACAGATACGCAGTATTTT.

The chain uses TRBV10-2 and TRBJ2-7; TRBD2 matches at 7 bases. There are 15 residues in the CDR3. Germline-derived CDR1 and CDR2 are WSHSY and SAAADI. The V gene end was trimmed by 0 bases and the J gene end by 5 bases; junction bases not matched to a gene: 7. CDR3 in amino acids: CASSESMAGEDEQYF. The CDR3 DNA sequence: TGCGCCAGCAGTGAGTCAATGGCGGGAGAGGACGAGCAGTACTTC.

CDR3 sequence (DNA): TGTGCCAGCAGCTCTGGACTAGCGGGAGCCCTCGAGCAGTACTTC. As protein: CASSSGLAGALEQYF. The V gene is TRBV6-6, the J gene TRBJ2-7; 13 bases are shared with TRBD2. The trim removed 6 bases at V and 6 bases at J, leaving 8 bases unmatched. CDR3 length equals 15 residues. The germline CDR1 and CDR2 sequences are MNHNY and SVGAGI (reference sequence).

This clone was counted a single time. The chain uses TRBV27 and TRBJ2-7, with no clear D. With 8 bases removed from V and 3 bases from J, the gap between germline ends came to 17 bases. CDR1 MNHEY and CDR2 SMNVEV come from the germline V gene (reference sequence). The CDR3 contains 14 residues. The CDR3 sequence: CASGSPTDSYEQYF. The CDR3, as DNA: TGTGCCAGCGGATCCCCGACGGATAGCTACGAGCAGTACTTC.

The rearrangement uses TRBV18 and TRBJ2-1, with 10 bases lining up with TRBD2. V lost 6 bases, J lost 6 bases, and 14 bases stayed unmatched. CDR1 and CDR2 from the germline V gene are KGHSH and LQKENI. The CDR3 sequence is 17 residues long. CDR3 loop: CASSPLAGAHSGNEQFF. The CDR3 DNA reads as TGTGCCAGCTCCCCTCTAGCGGGAGCTCACTCCGGCAATGAGCAGTTCTTC. The entire variable domain, with the rest obtained from reference TRBV18 and TRBJ2-1, is as follows: NAGVMQNPRHLVRRRGQEARLRCSPMKGHSHVYWYRQLPEEGLKFMVYLQKENIIDESGMPKERFSAEFPKEGPSILRIQQVVRGDSAAYFCASSPLAGAHSGNEQFFGPGTRLTVL.